A selection of T cell receptor beta chains follows, all from one sample in a study of OX40 agonist ivuxolimab in advanced cancers. Profiled with immunoSEQ multiplex PCR; TCRdb holds only in-frame clones, not every one. The sample yields around 18,000 clones, roughly 72% seen once. Sequenced material: CD4+ or CD8+ T cells sorted from blood, taken in a trial of the OX40 agonist ivuxolimab. The receptors originated from an adult with an advanced solid tumor such as melanoma, head and neck, liver or kidney cancer. Both conserved end residues are part of each CDR3. Each record gives: J gene, clone size, D gene, V gene, CDR3 protein, CDR3 DNA. D genes are given only for firm matches. The size of a clone is reported for some rows only, either as once, few or many, or as a class for expanded clones.

TRBJ1-2 | . | . | TRBV6-1 | CASSTGTYGYTF | TGTGCCAGCAGTACAGGGACCTATGGCTACACCTTC
TRBJ2-1 | . | . | TRBV2 | CASSERSYEQFF | TGTGCCAGCAGTGAAAGGAGCTATGAGCAGTTCTTC
TRBJ2-1 | . | . | TRBV27 | CASSLTREGAEQFF | TGTGCCAGCAGTTTGACCCGGGAGGGGGCTGAGCAGTTCTTC
TRBJ2-1 | . | TRBD2 | TRBV30 | CAWSGSTSGGAYNEQFF | TGTGCCTGGAGTGGCTCGACTAGCGGGGGGGCCTACAATGAGCAGTTCTTC
TRBJ2-7 | . | TRBD2 | TRBV6-1 | CASSEGLAGVYEQYF | TGTGCCAGCAGTGAGGGACTAGCGGGTGTCTACGAGCAGTACTTC
TRBJ2-1 | . | . | TRBV5-4 | CASSLVEDGYNEQFF | TGTGCCAGCAGCTTGGTAGAAGATGGGTACAATGAGCAGTTCTTC
TRBJ1-5 | . | TRBD1 | TRBV7-8 | CASSDRGFDNQPQHF | TGTGCCAGCAGCGACAGGGGGTTCGACAATCAGCCCCAGCATTTT
TRBJ2-1 | few | . | TRBV7-9 | CASNLVGPNEQFF | TGTGCCAGCAACTTAGTAGGGCCAAATGAGCAGTTCTTC
TRBJ1-3 | once | . | TRBV5-4 | CASSLAFGGGNTIYF | TGTGCCAGCAGCTTGGCGTTCGGCGGGGGGAACACCATATATTTT
TRBJ2-7 | . | TRBD1 | TRBV6-1 | CASVRDRVEEQYF | TGTGCCAGTGTTCGGGACAGGGTGGAAGAGCAGTACTTC
TRBJ1-5 | . | . | TRBV2 | CASKEMEEQPQHF | TGTGCCAGCAAGGAAATGGAGGAACAGCCCCAGCATTTT
TRBJ1-2 | . | . | TRBV7-2 | CASSFGGGSSYGYTF | TGTGCCAGCAGCTTCGGCGGGGGTTCGTCCTATGGCTACACCTTC
TRBJ1-5 | . | . | TRBV19 | CASSGPAVPHF | TGTGCCAGTAGTGGACCGGCAGTACCGCATTTT
TRBJ1-1 | . | . | TRBV7-5 | CASSSSDRGSAFF | TGTGCCAGCAGCTCTTCGGACAGGGGATCAGCTTTCTTT
TRBJ2-2 | medium-sized | TRBD1 | TRBV29-1 | CSAEAGTGGATGELFF | TGCAGCGCCGAAGCAGGGACAGGGGGCGCAACCGGGGAGCTGTTTTTT
TRBJ2-1 | . | . | TRBV7-3 | CASSLAGGHEQFF | TGTGCCAGCAGCTTAGCAGGCGGGCATGAGCAGTTCTTC
TRBJ1-1 | . | TRBD1 | TRBV15 | CATSRGTGFLNTEAFF | TGTGCCACCAGCAGAGGGACAGGGTTTCTGAACACTGAAGCTTTCTTT
TRBJ2-1 | . | TRBD2 | TRBV5-1 | CASSYPPSGGANEQFF | TGCGCCAGCAGCTACCCGCCTAGCGGGGGGGCCAATGAGCAGTTCTTC
TRBJ2-1 | . | . | TRBV12-5 | CASGLPLSEQFF | TGTGCTAGTGGTTTGCCCCTGAGTGAGCAGTTCTTC
TRBJ2-1 | . | . | TRBV7-9 | CASSLQGNEQFF | TGTGCCAGCAGCTTACAGGGGAATGAGCAGTTCTTC
TRBJ2-1 | . | . | TRBV13 | CASSPEPDRSYNEQFF | TGTGCCAGCAGCCCGGAGCCGGACAGATCTTACAATGAGCAGTTCTTC
TRBJ2-7 | . | . | TRBV5-6 | CASSVQGTNYEQYF | TGTGCCAGCTCCGTGCAGGGGACGAATTACGAGCAGTACTTC
TRBJ2-2 | . | . | TRBV28 | CASSLPQDNTGELFF | TGTGCCAGCAGTTTACCCCAGGACAACACCGGGGAGCTGTTTTTT
TRBJ1-3 | few | . | TRBV10-2 | CASSDFAGNTIYF | TGCGCCAGCAGTGACTTTGCCGGAAACACCATATATTTT
TRBJ1-1 | . | . | TRBV6-1 | CASIIFYGANTEAFF | TGTGCCAGCATAATCTTTTACGGGGCGAACACTGAAGCTTTCTTT
TRBJ1-6 | . | TRBD1 | TRBV6-1 | CASSPRGQGFSPLHF | TGTGCCAGCAGCCCCAGGGGACAGGGTTTTTCACCCCTCCACTTT
TRBJ1-5 | medium-sized | . | TRBV19 | CASSIGNQPQHF | TGTGCCAGTAGTATAGGAAATCAGCCCCAGCATTTT
TRBJ2-2 | once | TRBD1 | TRBV19 | CASSIGTGGSGELFF | TGTGCCAGTAGTATCGGGACAGGGGGCTCCGGGGAGCTGTTTTTT
TRBJ2-7 | few | . | TRBV29-1 | CSVAGSHEQYF | TGCAGCGTTGCGGGGTCCCACGAGCAGTACTTC
TRBJ1-3 | many | . | TRBV6-1 | CASSEVGEAGNTIYF | TGTGCCAGCAGTGAAGTGGGGGAGGCTGGAAACACCATATATTTT
TRBJ2-7 | . | . | TRBV4-2 | CASSQDRNVGVYEQYF | TGTGCCAGCAGCCAAGATAGGAACGTGGGGGTCTACGAGCAGTACTTC
TRBJ2-7 | . | . | TRBV19 | CASSSQGVAGSYEQYF | TGTGCCAGTAGTAGTCAGGGCGTCGCCGGCTCCTACGAGCAGTACTTC